This TCR beta chain comes out of a study of shared clonotypes between healthy human individuals (dated by TCRdb to the early 2020s). With respect to the entire study: A few men and a couple of women, aged 18 to 49 years, made up the cohort. For each donor, three plates each were used for CD4 naive and CD4 memory, two plates were used for CD8 naive, and one plate was used for CD8 memory. Blood TCR repertoires of about five healthy adults were deeply sequenced to estimate repertoire size and the extent of clonotype sharing between individuals. Different laboratories and diverse techniques were used to prepare libraries and sequence TCR repertoires, to increase sequencing depth and limit assay-specific biases. Leukapheresis yielded between about 0.85 and 10 billion PBMCs per donor. Findings and caveats that apply to the study as a whole: Pairwise subsampling indicated that sequencing depth was expected to affect the degree of clonotype sharing among donors. Clonotypes shared by all four sorted-subset donors showed higher generation probabilities than non-shared clonotypes. Larger estimated clonotype richness was generally found for naive subsets than for memory subsets. Incomplete sequencing was indicated by rarefaction of sorted-subset datasets, despite the large sequencing depth. Sampling was limited to blood, and TCR repertoires in tissue likely differ from TCR repertoires in blood. Sharing across several donors was observed for roughly 5% of naive CD4, 3% to 3.5% of naive CD8, 2% to 2.5% of memory CD4, and around 0.42% of memory CD8 clonotypes. Because the study included only a small number of donors, the genetic and exposure-history diversity represented was limited.

Using the deep immunoSEQ assay, multiplex PCR amplified TCR CDR3 regions from genomic DNA. For each cell subset, the extracted genomic DNA was distributed evenly across all wells of several immunoSEQ 96-well plates, and each plate served as one replicate. Each replicate PCR for sorted subsets received around 200 ng genomic DNA, equal to about 30,000 T cell genomes. The purified libraries were quantified using a Qubit 3.0 fluorometer, sized with a Bioanalyzer 2100, and then quantified again using the KAPA Library Quantification kit. Each immunoSEQ 96-well plate was sequenced on its own single-read 150-cycle Illumina NextSeq 550 flow cell. Under the source paper's analysis protocol: Because the immunoSEQ output included only junctional sequences and no quality scores, the filtering could not be the same as the filtering used for full-length reads. Sequences were annotated with PyIR, a Python wrapper for IgBLAST v1.9, and V/J genes and CDR3 were assigned using IMGT germline references. Any read was removed if the V/J assignment was weak (E-value above 1e-6), the CDR3 was missing, or the read contained stop codons, out-of-frame junctions, or ambiguous translated residues. V3J clonotypes were defined by identical inferred V gene, J gene, and CDR3 amino acid sequence. The percentage overlap between two repertoires was calculated by dividing the number of shared unique clonotypes by the size of the smaller repertoire. Repertoire richness was assessed with RTK rarefaction, the Chao1 estimator, and Recon v2.1 estimates of unobserved clonotypes. Generation probabilities for all TCRbeta clonotypes obtained by the gDNA method from four donors were computed using OLGA. The immuneACCESS repertoire file appears here via TCRdb, limited to in-frame rearrangements. These files lack a portion of the clones; in checked studies, under half of the deficit traces to unresolved V genes, and the cause of the others is not known. V and J calls and clone size are as listed in that table; D and trimming were resolved from the DNA. The sample data list roughly 720,000 clones, and 90% of these were observed just once. The top ten hold around a third of the sample.

A total of 15 residues make up the CDR3, ends included. Only the CDR3 DNA stays, 45 bases, in frame from base 1. The V end loses 5 bases and the J end loses 3 bases, and a stretch of 16 bases separates them. The germline V gene provides CDR1 SGHAT and CDR2 FQNNGV. With regard to this clone: No antigen is known for it. It is likely a read error, because the conserved phenylalanine at the end of the CDR3 is missing.

Healthy HIV-negative adults with no recently reported acute infections or vaccinations were included as donors. All donors were Caucasian adults living in Nashville, Tennessee, USA. The CD8 memory samples were a combination of magnetically selected CD45RO+ cells and CCR7-negative CD45RA+ effector memory (TemRA) cells. Blood was collected by leukapheresis, and PBMCs were isolated by Ficoll-Histopaque density gradient centrifugation and then cryopreserved in liquid nitrogen vapor phase. Analytical flow cytometry was used to check the purity and quantity of every magnetically sorted T cell population. Genomic DNA was isolated from every sorted fraction and measured by UV absorbance on a Nanodrop 2000c.

Sequencing was performed on memory CD8+ T cells from PBMCs. The sample's cell subset or site label is to be understood as: CD45RO+ cells pooled with CCR7-negative TemRA cells. The TCR originated in a man younger than 30 in good health. Some clones in this sample may be carry-over from other donors' samples. The chain employs TRBV11-2 and TRBJ1-1, with TRBD1 perhaps the D gene, on 6 matching bases. The base sequence is TGTGCCAGCAGCGGCGTGGGGGGCTGGGACACTGAAGCTTTCTTG. The encoded protein is CASSGVGGWDTEAFL.